This T cell receptor beta chain came from a study of T cell responses to AZD1222 COVID-19 vaccine. Using immunoSEQ multiplex PCR, the repertoire was profiled, and TCRdb retains in-frame clones only, with some absent. The profile covers around 150,000 clones, with approximately 88% appearing a single time and about 4.3% taken by the ten largest. V dropped 5 bases and J dropped 2 bases, with 13 bases sitting between them. The CDR3 runs 14 residues. Germline-derived CDR1 and CDR2 are LNHDA and SQIVND (reference sequence). The starting material was peripheral blood, obtained 28 days after the second AZD1222 dose. V gene TRBV19 combines with J gene TRBJ2-7; D remains ambiguous. The receptor comes from an adult who received the AZD1222 COVID-19 vaccine. CDR3 region: CASSLTDPPYEQYF. The CDR3 nucleotides read TGTGCCAGTAGTCTAACAGACCCTCCCTACGAGCAGTACTTC.